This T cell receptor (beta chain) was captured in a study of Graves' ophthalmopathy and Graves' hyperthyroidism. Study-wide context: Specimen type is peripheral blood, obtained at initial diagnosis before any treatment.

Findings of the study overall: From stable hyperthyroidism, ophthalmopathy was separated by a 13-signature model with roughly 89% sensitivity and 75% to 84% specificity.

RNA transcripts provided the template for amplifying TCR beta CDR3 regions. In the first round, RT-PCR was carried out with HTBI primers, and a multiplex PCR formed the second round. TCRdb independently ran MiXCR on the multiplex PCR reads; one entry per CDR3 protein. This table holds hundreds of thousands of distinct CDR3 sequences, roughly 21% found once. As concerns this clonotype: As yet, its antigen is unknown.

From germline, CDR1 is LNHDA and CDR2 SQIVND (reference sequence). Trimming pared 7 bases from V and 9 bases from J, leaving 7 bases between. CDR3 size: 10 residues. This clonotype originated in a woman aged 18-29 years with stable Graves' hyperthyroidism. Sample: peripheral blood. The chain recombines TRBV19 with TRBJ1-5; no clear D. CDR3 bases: TGTGCCAGTAACGGCCCGCCCCAGCATTTT. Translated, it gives CASNGPPQHF.